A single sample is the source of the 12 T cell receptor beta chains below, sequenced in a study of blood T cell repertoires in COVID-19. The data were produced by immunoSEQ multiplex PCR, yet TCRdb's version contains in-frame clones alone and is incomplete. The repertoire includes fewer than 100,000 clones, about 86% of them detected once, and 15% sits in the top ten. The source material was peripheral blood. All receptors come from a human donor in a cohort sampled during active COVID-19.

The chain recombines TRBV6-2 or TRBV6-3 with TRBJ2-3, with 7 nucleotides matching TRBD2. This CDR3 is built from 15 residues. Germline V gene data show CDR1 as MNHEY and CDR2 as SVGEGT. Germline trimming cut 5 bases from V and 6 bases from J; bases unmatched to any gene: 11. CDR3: CASSRLANEHDTQYF. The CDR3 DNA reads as TGTGCCAGCAGTCGACTAGCAAACGAACACGATACGCAGTATTTT.

CDR3 coding DNA: TGTGCCAGCGACAGGGCCGGAGGCAATCAGCCCCAGCATTTT. Protein sequence: CASDRAGGNQPQHF. This chain joins TRBV6-5 and TRBJ1-5, with 7 bases identical to TRBD1. The CDR3 covers 14 residues. V was clipped by 8 bases and J by 2 bases; unmatched bases: 6. Germline V CDR1 and CDR2: MNHEY, SVGAGI.

As DNA, the CDR3 is TGTGCCAGCAGCCTCCGGGGGGGGGCCGAGGAGACCCAGTACTTC. This encodes CASSLRGGAEETQYF. This rearrangement joins TRBV3-1 (or the pseudogene TRBV3-2) to TRBJ2-5; 8 bases line up with TRBD2. Germline values: CDR1 LGHDT, CDR2 YNNKEL (reference sequence). The CDR3 has 15 amino acids. Losses at the gene ends were 4 bases for V and 5 bases for J; bases not matched to a gene: 9.

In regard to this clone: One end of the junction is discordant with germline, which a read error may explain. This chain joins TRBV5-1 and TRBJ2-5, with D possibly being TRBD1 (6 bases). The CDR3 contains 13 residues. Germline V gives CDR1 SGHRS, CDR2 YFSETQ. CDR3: CASSLQGQQTQYF. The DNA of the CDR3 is TGCGCCAGCAGCTTACAGGGCCAACAGACCCAGTACTTC.

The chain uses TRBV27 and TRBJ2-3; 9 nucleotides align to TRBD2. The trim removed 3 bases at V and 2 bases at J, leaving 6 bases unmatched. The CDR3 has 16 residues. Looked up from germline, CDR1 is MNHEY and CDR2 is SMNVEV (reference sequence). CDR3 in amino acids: CASSFSAGGPTDTQYF. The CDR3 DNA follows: TGTGCCAGCAGTTTTTCGGCGGGAGGGCCCACAGATACGCAGTATTTT.

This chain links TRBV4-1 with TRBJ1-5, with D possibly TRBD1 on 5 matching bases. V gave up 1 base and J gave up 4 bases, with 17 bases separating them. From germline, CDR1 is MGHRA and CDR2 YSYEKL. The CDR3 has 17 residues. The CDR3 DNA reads TGCGCCAGCAGCCAAGTCTTTAGACAGAATCCAAATCAGCCCCAGCATTTT. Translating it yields CASSQVFRQNPNQPQHF.

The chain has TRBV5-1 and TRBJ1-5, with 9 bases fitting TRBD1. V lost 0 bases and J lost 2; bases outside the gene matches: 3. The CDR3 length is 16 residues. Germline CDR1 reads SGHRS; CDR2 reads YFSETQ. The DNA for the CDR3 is TGCGCCAGCAGCTTGGGGGACAGGGTGGGCAATCAGCCCCAGCATTTT. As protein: CASSLGDRVGNQPQHF. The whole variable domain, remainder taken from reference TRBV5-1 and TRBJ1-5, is KAGVTQTPRYLIKTRGQQVTLSCSPISGHRSVSWYQQTPGQGLQFLFEYFSETQRNKGNFPGRFSGRQFSNSRSEMNVSTLELGDSALYLCASSLGDRVGNQPQHFGDGTRLSIL.

CDR3 in amino acids: CASSSRIYEQYF. Written as DNA, the CDR3 is TGTGCCAGCAGTTCTAGGATCTACGAGCAGTACTTC. This rearrangement joins TRBV28 to TRBJ2-7; D is ambiguous. The CDR3 loop spans 12 amino acids. Germline V gene lookup returns CDR1 MDHEN and CDR2 SYDVKM. The germline V and J ends were trimmed by 4 bases and 3 bases, with 7 bases remaining between them.

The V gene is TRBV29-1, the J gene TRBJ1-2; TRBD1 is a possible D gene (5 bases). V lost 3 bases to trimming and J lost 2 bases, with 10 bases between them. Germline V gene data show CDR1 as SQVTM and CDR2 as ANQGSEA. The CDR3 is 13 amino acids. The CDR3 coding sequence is TGCAGCGTTGACGGCGGGACGAACTATGGCTACACCTTC. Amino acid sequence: CSVDGGTNYGYTF.

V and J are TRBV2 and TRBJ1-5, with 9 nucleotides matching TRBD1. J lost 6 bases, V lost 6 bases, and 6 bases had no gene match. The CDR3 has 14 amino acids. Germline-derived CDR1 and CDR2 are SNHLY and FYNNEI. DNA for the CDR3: TGTGCCAGCAGAAACAGGGGGCAGGTTCAGCCCCAGCATTTT. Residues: CASRNRGQVQPQHF.

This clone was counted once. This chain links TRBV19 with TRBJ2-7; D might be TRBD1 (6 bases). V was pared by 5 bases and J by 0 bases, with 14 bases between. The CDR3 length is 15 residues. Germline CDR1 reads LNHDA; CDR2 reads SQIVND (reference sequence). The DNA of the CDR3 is TGTGCCAGTAGTCCAGGGGCAGCAAACTCCTACGAGCAGTACTTC. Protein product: CASSPGAANSYEQYF.

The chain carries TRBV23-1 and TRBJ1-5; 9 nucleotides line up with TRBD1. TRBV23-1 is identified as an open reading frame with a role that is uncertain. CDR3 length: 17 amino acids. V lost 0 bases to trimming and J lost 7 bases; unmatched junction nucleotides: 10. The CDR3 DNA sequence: TGCGCCAGCAGTCAATCGGCGGGGACAGGGTATGGGCAGCCCCAGCATTTT. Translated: CASSQSAGTGYGQPQHF.